Shown below are 9 T cell receptor beta chains from a single sample sequenced in a study of control samples from healthy donors and cancer patients. TCRdb's copy holds only in-frame clones and misses some; the assay was immunoSEQ multiplex PCR. The table has 160,000 or so clones, 96% seen once. Sequencing input: blood. The receptors derive from a woman aged 30 to 39 in good health.

The chain uses TRBV7-3 and TRBJ2-3; 7 bases agree with TRBD2. CDR3 size: 16 residues. After removal of 1 base from V and 0 bases from J, the junction contained 4 bases not matched to a gene. Germline loops: CDR1 SGHTA, CDR2 FQGTGA. This CDR3 is CASSLRAGSSTDTQYF. CDR3 nucleotides: TGTGCCAGCAGCTTAAGAGCGGGGAGTAGCACAGATACGCAGTATTTT. The full variable domain, rest sourced from reference TRBV7-3 and TRBJ2-3, is GAGVSQTPSNKVTEKGKYVELRCDPISGHTALYWYRQSLGQGPEFLIYFQGTGAADDSGLPNDRFFAVRPEGSVSTLKIQRTERGDSAVYLCASSLRAGSSTDTQYFGPGTRLTVL.

The CDR3, as DNA: TGTGCCAGCAGTGAGAGACTAGCGGGAGCAGATACGCAGTATTTT. Translated, it gives CASSERLAGADTQYF. The chain combines TRBV2 with TRBJ2-3; 12 nucleotides align to TRBD2. The germline V gene encodes CDR1 SNHLY and CDR2 FYNNEI. V lost 3 bases to trimming and J lost 4 bases; unmatched junction nucleotides: 2. The CDR3 has 15 residues.

The chain has TRBV6-1 and TRBJ1-2; D remains unclear. Deletions cut 2 bases from V and 5 bases from J, with 12 bases between. The V gene's germline CDR1 is MNHNS and CDR2 SASEGT. CDR3 length: 14 residues. The DNA of the CDR3 is TGTGCCAGCAGTGAAAGGGCAGTAAATTATGGCTACACCTTC. This codes for CASSERAVNYGYTF.

V is TRBV9 and J is TRBJ1-2, with D tentatively TRBD1 (5 bases). CDR3 length: 18 residues. V was pared by 3 bases and J by 0 bases, with 21 bases between. CDR1 SGDLS and CDR2 YYNGEE come from the germline V gene. The CDR3 DNA reads TGTGCCAGCAGCGCCCAAGCCCTCGCAGGGACGGCTAACTATGGCTACACCTTC. Translated, it gives CASSAQALAGTANYGYTF. Based on the CDR3 plus reference TRBV9 and TRBJ1-2, the full variable domain is DSGVTQTPKHLITATGQRVTLRCSPRSGDLSVYWYQQSLDQGLQFLIQYYNGEERAKGNILERFSAQQFPDLHSELNLSSLELGDSALYFCASSAQALAGTANYGYTFGSGTRLTVV.

The chain joins TRBV18 to TRBJ1-3; tentatively, D is TRBD1 (5 bases). V was shortened by 5 bases and J by 4 bases, with 18 bases between the two germline ends. In germline, CDR1 is KGHSH, CDR2 LQKENI. The CDR3 runs to 16 residues. DNA of the CDR3: TGTGCCAGCTCAGCCTCGACAGCCAATTCCGGAAACACCATATATTTT. As protein: CASSASTANSGNTIYF.

The chain couples TRBV20-1 to TRBJ2-5; D uncertain. The CDR3 runs to 13 residues. CDR1 is DFQATT, CDR2 SNEGSKA, per germline (reference sequence). Trimming cost V 3 bases and J 1 base, with 9 bases left between them. The CDR3 region is CSASLSFQETQYF. The CDR3 DNA reads TGCAGTGCTAGTTTGTCTTTCCAAGAGACCCAGTACTTC.

The chain combines TRBV4-2 with TRBJ1-2; D is perhaps TRBD1 (6 bases). Germline CDR1 reads LGHNA; CDR2 reads YNFKEQ. The CDR3 is 14 residues long. The V and J ends lost 0 bases and 5 bases respectively, with 10 bases between them. As DNA, the CDR3 is TGTGCCAGCAGCCAAGATCGGACAGTTTATGGCTACACCTTC. Amino acids: CASSQDRTVYGYTF.

The CDR3 spells CASSLTGSPGANVLTF. The CDR3 coding sequence is TGTGCCAGCAGTCTTACAGGGAGCCCTGGGGCCAACGTCCTGACTTTC. V usage is TRBV28 and J usage is TRBJ2-6; the D gene is possibly TRBD1 (6 bases). The CDR3 length is 16 residues. Germline CDR1 and CDR2: MDHEN and SYDVKM. The V end was cut by 5 bases, the J end by 2 bases, with 13 bases between.

The J gene is TRBJ1-2, the V gene TRBV10-2; no clear D gene. The germline gives CDR1 WSHSY, CDR2 SAAADI. Trimming shortened V by 4 bases and J by 4 bases, and 13 bases separated the two germline ends. The CDR3 is 14 residues long. CDR3 in amino acids: CASSGSVLGYGYTF. The CDR3, as DNA: TGCGCCAGCAGTGGGTCGGTCCTAGGCTATGGCTACACCTTC.